This entry features one T cell receptor (beta chain) sequence. As yet, its antigen is unknown. V lost 5 bases, J lost 5 bases, and 4 bases stayed unmatched. CDR1 and CDR2 (germline): SEHNR, FQNEAQ (reference sequence). The CDR3 consists of 13 residues. The sample is drawn from a study of cytomegalovirus exposure and HLA in healthy donors. Notes on the study in general: Associated with cytomegalovirus, according to the listing, were some 150 TCR beta chains. Accounts indicate the classifier identified cytomegalovirus status with strong specificity and sensitivity. Later, an analysis showed that TCR beta chains associated with HLA were more clonally expanded than others that were equally common.

PCR was performed using 60 Vbeta and 13 Jbeta primers. Clones were read by immunoSEQ multiplex PCR, and TCRdb kept only the in-frame ones, dropping some. The sample consists of about 170,000 clones, just over 75% of them appearing once. The sequence was obtained from a woman aged 25 to 39 in good health and CMV-seropositive. The chain joins TRBV7-9 to TRBJ2-5; TRBD2 aligns across 8 bases. The specimen was PBMCs. CDR3 coding DNA: TGTGCCAGCAGCACCCCGGGGGGGGAGACCCAGTACTTC. Translated, it gives CASSTPGGETQYF.